Only a few counts were recorded for the clone carrying this T cell receptor (beta chain). Produced via immunoSEQ multiplex PCR; TCRdb's table is partial and in-frame only. The table has over 75,000 clones, 90% to 96% seen once. This sample was taken from a study of technical replicates of blood from four donors. The CDR3 contains 14 residues. J was trimmed by 2 bases and V by 4 bases; bases with no gene match: 4. Germline V gene data show CDR1 as SGHTA and CDR2 as FQGTGA. This chain links TRBV7-3 with TRBJ1-1, with TRBD1 matching 7 bases. Sequencing input: T cells isolated from PBMCs. This sequence was found in a human donor in good health. The CDR3 sequence: CASSSGQANTEAFF. CDR3 nucleotide sequence: TGTGCCAGCAGCTCTGGACAGGCCAACACTGAAGCTTTCTTT.